This T cell receptor beta chain was captured in a study of T cells after yellow fever vaccination. The CDR3 totals 17 residues. Germline V gene data show CDR1 as SGHVS and CDR2 as FNYEAQ. Trimming removed 1 base from V and 0 bases from J; junction bases left unmatched: 3. TCRdb called the 5' RACE reads again in MiXCR, with one record for every CDR3 protein. The sample holds fewer than 150,000 distinct CDR3 sequences; 7.7% are singletons and the top ten take 0.73%. The J gene is TRBJ2-2, the V gene TRBV7-6; 9 bases agree with TRBD2. The source is a man younger than 40 who received the YFV17D yellow fever vaccine. The sample in question was CD4+ T cells sorted from PBMCs, obtained 5 days after the yellow fever booster vaccination. The CDR3 reads CASSLEASGANTGELFF. The CDR3 DNA follows: TGTGCCAGCAGCTTAGAGGCTAGCGGGGCGAACACCGGGGAGCTGTTTTTT.